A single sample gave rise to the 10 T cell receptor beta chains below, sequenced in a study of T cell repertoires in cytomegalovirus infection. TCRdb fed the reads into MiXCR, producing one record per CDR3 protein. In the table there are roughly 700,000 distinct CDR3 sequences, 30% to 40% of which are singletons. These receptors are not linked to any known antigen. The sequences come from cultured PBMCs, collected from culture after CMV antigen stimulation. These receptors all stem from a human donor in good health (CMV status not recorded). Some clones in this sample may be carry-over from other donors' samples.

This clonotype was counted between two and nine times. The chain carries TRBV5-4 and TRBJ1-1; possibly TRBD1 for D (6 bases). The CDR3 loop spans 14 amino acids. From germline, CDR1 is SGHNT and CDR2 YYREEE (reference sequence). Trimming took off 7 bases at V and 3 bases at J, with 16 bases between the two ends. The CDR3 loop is CASHDRRGDTEAFF. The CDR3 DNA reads TGTGCCAGCCACGACAGGAGAGGTGACACTGAAGCTTTCTTT.

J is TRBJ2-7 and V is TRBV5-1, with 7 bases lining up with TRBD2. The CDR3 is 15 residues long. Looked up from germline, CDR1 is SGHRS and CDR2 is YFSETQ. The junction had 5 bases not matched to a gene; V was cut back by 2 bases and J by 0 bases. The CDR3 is CASSLGSGNSYEQYF. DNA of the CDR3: TGCGCCAGCAGCTTAGGGAGCGGGAACTCCTACGAGCAGTACTTC. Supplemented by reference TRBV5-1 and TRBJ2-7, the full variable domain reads KAGVTQTPRYLIKTRGQQVTLSCSPISGHRSVSWYQQTPGQGLQFLFEYFSETQRNKGNFPGRFSGRQFSNSRSEMNVSTLELGDSALYLCASSLGSGNSYEQYFGPGTRLTVT.

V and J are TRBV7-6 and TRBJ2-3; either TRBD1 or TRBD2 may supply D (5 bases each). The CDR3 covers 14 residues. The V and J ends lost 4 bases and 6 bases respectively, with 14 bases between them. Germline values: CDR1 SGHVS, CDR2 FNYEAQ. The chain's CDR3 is CASSSGTARDTQYF. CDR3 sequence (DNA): TGTGCCAGCAGCTCCGGGACGGCCCGGGATACGCAGTATTTT.

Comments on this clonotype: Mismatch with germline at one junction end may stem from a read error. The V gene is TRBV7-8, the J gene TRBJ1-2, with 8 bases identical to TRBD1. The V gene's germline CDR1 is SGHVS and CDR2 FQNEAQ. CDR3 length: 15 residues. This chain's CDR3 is CASSLAAGGAKVSIF. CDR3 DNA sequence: TGTGCCAGCAGCTTAGCCGCAGGGGGCGCGAAGGTCAGCATATTC.

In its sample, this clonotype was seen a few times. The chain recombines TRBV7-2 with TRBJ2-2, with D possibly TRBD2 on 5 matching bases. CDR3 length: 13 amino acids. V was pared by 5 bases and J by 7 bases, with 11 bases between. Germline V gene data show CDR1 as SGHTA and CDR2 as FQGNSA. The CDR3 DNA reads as TGTGCCAGCAGCCTTATAAGCGGCGGGGAGCTGTTTTTT. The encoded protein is CASSLISGGELFF.

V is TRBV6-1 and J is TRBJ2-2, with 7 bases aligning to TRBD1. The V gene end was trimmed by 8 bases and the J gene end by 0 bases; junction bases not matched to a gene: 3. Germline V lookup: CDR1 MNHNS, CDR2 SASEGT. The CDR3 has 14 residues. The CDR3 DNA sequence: TGTGCCAGCTCCGGGACAGCGAACACCGGGGAGCTGTTTTTT. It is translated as CASSGTANTGELFF.

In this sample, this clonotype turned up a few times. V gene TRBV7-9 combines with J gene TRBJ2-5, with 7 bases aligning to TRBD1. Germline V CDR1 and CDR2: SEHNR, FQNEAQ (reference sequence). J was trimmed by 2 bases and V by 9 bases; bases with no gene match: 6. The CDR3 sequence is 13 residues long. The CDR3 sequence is CASPGQLQETQYF. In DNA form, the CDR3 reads TGTGCCAGTCCGGGACAGCTACAAGAGACCCAGTACTTC.

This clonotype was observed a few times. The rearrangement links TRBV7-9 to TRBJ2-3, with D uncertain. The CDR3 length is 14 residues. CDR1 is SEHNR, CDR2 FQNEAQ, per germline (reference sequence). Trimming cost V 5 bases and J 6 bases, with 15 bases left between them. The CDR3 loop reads CASSPPGSQDTQYF. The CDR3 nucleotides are TGTGCCAGCAGCCCCCCCGGGTCCCAGGATACGCAGTATTTT.

CDR3 region: CASSQDRDQAQHF. As DNA, the CDR3 is TGTGCCAGCAGCCAAGACAGGGACCAGGCCCAGCATTTT. The chain uses TRBV7-2 and TRBJ1-5, with 7 positions matching TRBD1. Germline CDR1 and CDR2: SGHTA and FQGNSA. With 5 bases clipped from V and 11 bases from J, the junction kept 9 bases outside the gene matches. The CDR3 length is 13 residues.

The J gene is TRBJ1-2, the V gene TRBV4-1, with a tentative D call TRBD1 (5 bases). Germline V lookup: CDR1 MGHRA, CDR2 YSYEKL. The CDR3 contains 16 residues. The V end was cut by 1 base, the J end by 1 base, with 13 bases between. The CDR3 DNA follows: TGCGCCAGCAGCCAAGCCCTTGGGGGAAATAACTATGGCTACACCTTC. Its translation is CASSQALGGNNYGYTF.